Below, 32 T cell receptor beta chains from the same sample are listed, as sequenced in a study of CD8+CD57+ T cells in acquired aplastic anemia. Individuals selected for sequencing had exhibited CD8+CD57+ cell expansion on flow cytometry. The template used for profiling TCR beta VDJ and CDR3 was genomic DNA. TCRdb reanalysed the reads using MiXCR and keeps one entry per CDR3 protein. Here the sample spans about 470,000 distinct CDR3 sequences, 25% to 40% being singletons. The source material was sorted CD4+, CD8+, or CD8+CD57+ T cells (not recorded which) from PBMCs. The receptors stem from a human donor with aplastic anemia.

In regard to this clonotype: This may be a read error, as it is one base from a much larger clone. The V and J genes are TRBV11-2 and TRBJ1-1; a possible D gene is TRBD1 (6 bases). This CDR3 spans 16 amino acids. CDR1 and CDR2 from the germline V gene are SGHAT and FQNNGV. Trimming took off 5 bases at V and 0 bases at J, with 16 bases between the two ends. The CDR3 coding sequence is TGTGCCAGCAGCACAGCCTCGGGACACATGAACACTGAAGCTTTCTTT. Its translation is CASSTASGHMNTEAFF.

This clonotype was detected ten times or more. The rearrangement links TRBV7-9 to TRBJ1-2; the match to TRBD1 covers 10 bases. CDR3 length equals 14 residues. V was clipped by 7 bases and J by 2 bases; unmatched bases: 4. Looked up from germline, CDR1 is SEHNR and CDR2 is FQNEAQ (reference sequence). CDR3 DNA sequence: TGTGCCAGCAACCCGGACAGGGGGAACTATGGCTACACCTTC. This codes for CASNPDRGNYGYTF.

This clonotype was observed a single time. At one end the junction does not follow the germline gene, possibly because of a read error. This chain joins TRBV19 and TRBJ2-5; D may be TRBD1 or TRBD2 (6 bases each). The V gene's germline CDR1 is LNHDA and CDR2 SQIVND (reference sequence). The CDR3 has 13 residues. The CDR3 reads CASLPGGGEPQYF. For the CDR3, the DNA is TGTGCCAGTCTCCCCGGGGGCGGAGAGCCCCAGTACTTC.

The sample holds many counts of this clonotype. This chain uses TRBV15 with TRBJ2-1, with TRBD2 matching over 14 bases. From germline, CDR1 is LNHNV and CDR2 YYDKDF (reference sequence). V lost 2 bases, J lost 7 bases, and 4 bases stayed unmatched. The CDR3 spans 16 residues. CDR3 protein: CATSRPGLAGVNEQFF. The CDR3 region has the DNA TGTGCCACCAGCAGACCGGGACTAGCGGGAGTTAATGAGCAGTTCTTC. Full variable domain (remainder filled in from reference TRBV15 and TRBJ2-1): DAMVIQNPRYQVTQFGKPVTLSCSQTLNHNVMYWYQQKSSQAPKLLFHYYDKDFNNEADTPDNFQSRRPNTSFCFLDIRSPGLGDTAMYLCATSRPGLAGVNEQFFGPGTRLTVL.

This clonotype was observed once. V usage is TRBV5-1 and J usage is TRBJ2-2; weak D call: TRBD2 (6 bases). This CDR3 region has 17 residues. Trimming took 0 bases from V and 1 from J, leaving 13 bases between them. CDR1 is SGHRS, CDR2 YFSETQ, per germline. The CDR3 sequence is CASSLAQLAVNTGELFF. The CDR3, as DNA: TGCGCCAGCAGCTTGGCCCAACTAGCAGTGAACACCGGGGAGCTGTTTTTT.

This clonotype was detected a few times. The chain recombines TRBV2 with TRBJ1-4, with a tentative D call TRBD1 (5 bases). V was clipped by 6 bases and J by 8 bases, with 19 bases between them. In germline, CDR1 is SNHLY, CDR2 FYNNEI. The CDR3 has 15 amino acids. CDR3 coding DNA: TGTGCCAGCAGCTTGGGTGGGCAGGGACGGGAAAAACTGTTTTTT. This encodes CASSLGGQGREKLFF.

This sequence joins TRBV7-2 and TRBJ1-1; perhaps TRBD1 as D (5 bases). The CDR3 spans 15 residues. V was shortened by 1 base and J by 0 bases, with 9 bases between the two germline ends. The V gene's germline CDR1 is SGHTA and CDR2 FQGNSA. CDR3 DNA: TGTGCCAGCAGCTTAGGGGGGGGATTGAACACTGAAGCTTTCTTT. Translating gives CASSLGGGLNTEAFF. Drawing the rest from reference TRBV7-2 and TRBJ1-1, the complete variable domain is GAGVSQSPSNKVTEKGKDVELRCDPISGHTALYWYRQSLGQGLEFLIYFQGNSAPDKSGLPSDRFSAERTGGSVSTLTIQRTQQEDSAVYLCASSLGGGLNTEAFFGQGTRLTVV.

There are many counts of this clonotype. V gene TRBV10-2 combines with J gene TRBJ2-1; D perhaps matches TRBD1 (6 bases). V lost 2 bases and J lost 5, with 16 bases in between. Germline CDR1 and CDR2: WSHSY and SAAADI. CDR3 size: 16 residues. The CDR3 DNA follows: TGCGCCAGCAGTGAGGCATACGGGACATTAAACAATGAGCAGTTCTTC. It yields the protein CASSEAYGTLNNEQFF.

This clonotype was detected many times. The rearrangement links TRBV29-1 to TRBJ2-3; TRBD1 matches 8 bases. The V gene end was trimmed by 5 bases and the J gene end by 5 bases; junction bases not matched to a gene: 9. The length of the CDR3 is 14 residues. CDR1 is SQVTM and CDR2 is ANQGSEA in the germline V gene. The CDR3 DNA is TGCAGCGTTCCTCGACAGGGGACGGGAGATACGCAGTATTTT. Translation: CSVPRQGTGDTQYF.

This clonotype appeared a single time. V and J are TRBV25-1 and TRBJ1-2; 9 bases match TRBD1. Trimming removed 4 bases from V and 0 bases from J; junction bases left unmatched: 6. The CDR3 has 16 residues. From germline, CDR1 is MGHDK and CDR2 SYGVNS. The CDR3 loop is CASSGVGQGANYGYTF. CDR3 DNA sequence: TGTGCCAGCAGTGGGGTGGGACAGGGTGCTAACTATGGCTACACCTTC.

This clonotype came up a few times. The CDR3 DNA is TGCGCCAGCGGACGCGGGAGCACAGATACGCAGTATTTT. Translating it yields CASGRGSTDTQYF. The gene calls are TRBV5-1 and TRBJ2-3; a possible D gene is TRBD2 (5 bases). The CDR3 is 13 residues long. Germline assignment: CDR1 SGHRS and CDR2 YFSETQ. V lost 7 bases and J lost 0, with 9 bases in between.

This clonotype was counted ten times or more. The J gene is TRBJ1-6, the V gene TRBV6-5; perhaps TRBD1 as D (5 bases). Germline CDR1 is MNHEY and CDR2 is SVGAGI. Trimming left V 0 bases short and J 11 bases short, with 11 bases between. The CDR3 has 14 residues. CDR3 DNA: TGTGCCAGCAGTTACTCGATTCAGGGACCACCCCTCCACTTT. Translated: CASSYSIQGPPLHF.

This clonotype occurred a few times. Here the CDR3 DNA reads TGTGCCAGCAGCGTAGGCCCGGGGGGGGAGGAGACCCAGTACTTC. Translated, it gives CASSVGPGGEETQYF. V is TRBV9 and J is TRBJ2-5; 8 bases fit TRBD2. The CDR3 covers 15 residues. Germline trimming cut 0 bases from V and 5 bases from J; bases unmatched to any gene: 6. Germline CDR1 reads SGDLS; CDR2 reads YYNGEE.

The V call is TRBV11-2, the J call TRBJ2-3; the D call may be TRBD1 or TRBD2 (6 bases each). There are 15 residues in the CDR3. Trimming removed 1 base at V and 3 bases at J, with 11 bases between. The germline V gene has CDR1 SGHAT and CDR2 FQNNGV. DNA of the CDR3: TGTGCCAGCAGCTTAGTGGGGGGCCCGACAGATACGCAGTATTTT. The encoded protein is CASSLVGGPTDTQYF.

The chain uses TRBV24-1 and TRBJ2-1; 12 nucleotides line up with TRBD2. The CDR3 spans 17 residues. Germline V lookup: CDR1 KGHDR, CDR2 SFDVKD. With V trimmed by 7 bases and J by 4 bases, 10 bases remained unmatched. The DNA of the CDR3 is TGTGCCACCAGGGGGCTAGCGGGAGGGCCGGGGTACAATGAGCAGTTCTTC. Amino acid sequence: CATRGLAGGPGYNEQFF.

This clonotype has a count of ten or more. The chain uses TRBV19 and TRBJ2-3; a possible D gene is TRBD2 (5 bases). The germline V gene encodes CDR1 LNHDA and CDR2 SQIVND (reference sequence). Trimming took 8 bases from V and 0 from J, leaving 15 bases between them. CDR3 length equals 15 residues. The CDR3 loop is CASGSRSASTDTQYF. CDR3 DNA: TGTGCCAGTGGGAGTAGGAGCGCTAGCACAGATACGCAGTATTTT.

This clonotype occurred a few times. The DNA of the CDR3 is TGCGCCAGCAGCTTAGGGTCCACAGGGGGCTATGGCTACACCTTC. It translates to CASSLGSTGGYGYTF. The genes are TRBV5-1 and TRBJ1-2; 8 bases align to TRBD1. This CDR3 region has 15 residues. Germline V gene data show CDR1 as SGHRS and CDR2 as YFSETQ. V lost 2 bases, J lost 4 bases, and 7 bases stayed unmatched.

This clonotype has ten or more counts. The chain combines TRBV19 with TRBJ2-7, with D unclear. From germline, CDR1 is LNHDA and CDR2 SQIVND (reference sequence). The CDR3 has 13 residues. V lost 6 bases and J 2 bases, leaving 11 bases between the germline ends. CDR3 amino acids: CASSRPQTYEQYF. The CDR3 coding sequence is TGTGCCAGTAGCCGACCACAGACCTACGAGCAGTACTTC.

The V and J genes are TRBV25-1 and TRBJ2-7, with D perhaps given as TRBD1 or TRBD2 (6 bases each). Germline values: CDR1 MGHDK, CDR2 SYGVNS. V lost 4 bases and J 5 bases, leaving 9 bases between the germline ends. CDR3 length equals 12 residues. CDR3 amino acids: CASSGGANEQYF. CDR3 bases: TGTGCCAGCAGTGGGGGGGCGAACGAGCAGTACTTC.

The V gene is TRBV11-2, the J gene TRBJ1-3; tentatively, D is TRBD1 (6 bases). With 1 base removed from V and 0 bases from J, the gap between germline ends came to 10 bases. Germline lookup yields CDR1 SGHAT and CDR2 FQNNGV. The CDR3 loop spans 16 amino acids. The CDR3 protein is CASSLGGANSGNTIYF. As DNA, the CDR3 is TGTGCCAGCAGCTTAGGGGGGGCGAACTCTGGAAACACCATATATTTT.

This clonotype was observed once. The gene calls are TRBV20-1 and TRBJ2-7; D call uncertain. The germline V gene has CDR1 DFQATT and CDR2 SNEGSKA (reference sequence). This CDR3 spans 11 amino acids. V was trimmed by 6 bases and J by 4 bases, leaving 10 bases between them. The CDR3: CSAKGGYEQYF. The DNA of the CDR3 is TGCAGTGCCAAGGGTGGTTACGAGCAGTACTTC.

V and J are TRBV20-1 and TRBJ2-5; 7 bases are shared with TRBD2. The CDR3 consists of 14 residues. The germline gives CDR1 DFQATT, CDR2 SNEGSKA (reference sequence). Trimming cost V 0 bases and J 5 bases; bases outside gene matches: 6. CDR3 nucleotide sequence: TGCAGTGCTAGAGATCAAGCAGCGGGGGAGACCCAGTACTTC. Translation gives CSARDQAAGETQYF.

Concerning this clonotype itself: This sequence may be a read error, since a much larger clone differs from it by one base. The chain carries TRBV20-1 and TRBJ2-7; TRBD2 agrees at 10 bases. Germline CDR1 is DFQATT and CDR2 is SNEGSKA (reference sequence). The CDR3 contains 13 residues. Trimming took 8 bases from V and 2 from J; bases not matched to a gene: 6. The CDR3 sequence: CSTTGLAAYEQYF. The CDR3 coding sequence is TGCAGTACGACAGGACTAGCGGCCTACGAGCAGTACTTC.

The sample holds many counts of this clonotype. V and J are TRBV12-3 or TRBV12-4 and TRBJ1-2; possibly TRBD1 for D (5 bases). CDR3 size: 14 residues. Trimming shortened V by 5 bases and J by 8 bases, and 18 bases separated the two germline ends. CDR3 DNA sequence: TGTGCCAGCAGTCTAGGACCAACCAGGGCCGGCTACACCTTC. It specifies CASSLGPTRAGYTF.

In this sample, this clonotype turned up a few times. The chain carries TRBV5-1 and TRBJ1-4, with 7 bases identical to TRBD1. The germline CDR1 and CDR2 sequences are SGHRS and YFSETQ. V was clipped by 4 bases and J by 8 bases; unmatched bases: 8. The CDR3 consists of 14 residues. The CDR3 reads CASSGTTGDEKLFF. The CDR3 DNA reads as TGCGCCAGCAGCGGTACCACAGGGGACGAAAAACTGTTTTTT.

This clonotype has only a few counts. The chain is built from TRBV3-1 and TRBJ1-1, with TRBD1 matching 9 bases. The V segment lost 0 bases and the J segment 4 bases; nucleotides outside the gene matches: 3. This CDR3 spans 15 amino acids. From germline, CDR1 is LGHDT and CDR2 YNNKEL (reference sequence). The CDR3 region is CASSQELTGGTEAFF. The CDR3 nucleotides read TGTGCCAGCAGCCAAGAATTGACAGGGGGCACTGAAGCTTTCTTT.

The sample holds a few counts of this clonotype. The CDR3 protein is CATLQGDNNQPQHF. The CDR3 nucleotides read TGTGCCACCCTTCAGGGGGACAACAATCAGCCCCAGCATTTT. The genes are TRBV10-3 and TRBJ1-5; TRBD1 agrees at 7 bases. Germline assignment: CDR1 ENHRY and CDR2 SYGVKD. J gave up 3 bases and V 10 bases, and 9 bases lay outside the gene matches. The CDR3 has 14 residues.

This clonotype was counted a few times. This chain links TRBV12-3 or TRBV12-4 with TRBJ1-5; 10 bases match TRBD1. The V segment lost 1 base and the J segment 7 bases; nucleotides outside the gene matches: 10. The CDR3 is made up of 17 amino acids. CDR3 sequence reads: CASSLGVTGGASQPQHF. The CDR3 DNA reads TGTGCCAGCAGTTTAGGGGTGACAGGGGGCGCATCCCAGCCCCAGCATTTT.

The chain employs TRBV10-3 and TRBJ1-2, with 7 bases lining up with TRBD1. Germline V gives CDR1 ENHRY, CDR2 SYGVKD. Unmatched junction bases numbered 11, after V lost 6 bases and J lost 4 bases. The CDR3 totals 15 residues. CDR3 sequence (DNA): TGTGCCATCAGGCCGGGACAGCCCGAAGGCTATGGCTACACCTTC. It encodes CAIRPGQPEGYGYTF.

A few counts support this clonotype. This chain links TRBV2 with TRBJ2-7, with TRBD1 matching over 11 bases. The CDR3 is 13 residues long. Trimming took 6 bases from V and 7 from J; bases not matched to a gene: 5. The germline gives CDR1 SNHLY, CDR2 FYNNEI. CDR3 nucleotide sequence: TGTGCCAGCAGAGGACAGGGGGCGCGAGAGCAGTACTTC. Translating gives CASRGQGAREQYF.

At least ten counts were recorded for this clonotype. The chain combines TRBV7-9 with TRBJ1-2, with D possibly TRBD1 on 5 matching bases. This CDR3 is built from 13 residues. Trimming removed 5 bases from V and 6 bases from J, with 13 bases in between. Germline CDR1 reads SEHNR; CDR2 reads FQNEAQ (reference sequence). The CDR3 sequence is CASSRDGKDGYTF. CDR3 bases: TGTGCCAGCAGCCGGGACGGGAAGGATGGCTACACCTTC.

Comment on this clonotype: At one end, the junction sequence differs from germline, possibly due to a read error. The rearrangement uses TRBV11-1 and TRBJ1-3; D is possibly TRBD1 (5 bases). There are 17 residues in the CDR3. Germline values: CDR1 SGHAT, CDR2 FQDESV (reference sequence). The CDR3 coding sequence is TGTGCCAGCAGGGACAAACTGGACTTGCTGGGAGGAAACACCATACATTTT. The encoded protein is CASRDKLDLLGGNTIHF.